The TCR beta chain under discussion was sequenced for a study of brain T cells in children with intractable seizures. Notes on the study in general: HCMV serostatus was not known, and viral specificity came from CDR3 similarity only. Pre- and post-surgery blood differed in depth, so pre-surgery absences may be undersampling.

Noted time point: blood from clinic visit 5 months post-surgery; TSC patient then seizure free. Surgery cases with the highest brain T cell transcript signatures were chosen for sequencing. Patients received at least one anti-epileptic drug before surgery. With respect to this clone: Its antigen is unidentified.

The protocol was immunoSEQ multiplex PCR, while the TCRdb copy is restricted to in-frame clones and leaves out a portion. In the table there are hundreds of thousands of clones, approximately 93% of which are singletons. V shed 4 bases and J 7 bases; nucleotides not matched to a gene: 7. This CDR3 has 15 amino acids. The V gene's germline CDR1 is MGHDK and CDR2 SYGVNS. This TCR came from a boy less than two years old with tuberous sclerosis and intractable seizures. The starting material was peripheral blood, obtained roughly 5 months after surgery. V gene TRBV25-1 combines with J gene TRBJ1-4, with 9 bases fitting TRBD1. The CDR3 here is CASSAPGQGVEKLFF. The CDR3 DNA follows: TGTGCCAGCAGTGCCCCGGGACAGGGTGTTGAAAAACTGTTTTTT.